What follows are 9 T cell receptor beta chains derived from one specimen sequenced in a study of T-cell reconstitution after alpha-beta-depleted transplantation in children. TCRbeta library construction was performed incorporating unique molecular identifiers. TCRdb recomputed calls from the PCR reads with MiXCR, one row per CDR3 protein. The sample includes some 500,000 distinct CDR3 sequences, 32% of them seen just once. The material was PBMCs from the stem cell graft donor, obtained from the stem cell graft. The receptors derive from a human donor who donated a stem cell graft to a child with aplastic anemia.

The chain is built from TRBV12-3 or TRBV12-4 and TRBJ2-2; 14 bases agree with TRBD2. This CDR3 spans 17 amino acids. V lost 6 bases to trimming and J lost 4 bases; unmatched junction nucleotides: 7. The CDR3 nucleotides read TGTGCCAGCAGGGAGGGACTAGCGGGAGCGGGCACCGGGGAGCTGTTTTTT. Encoded protein: CASREGLAGAGTGELFF.

The chain carries TRBV5-1 and TRBJ2-2, with D unclear. V lost 0 bases, J lost 2 bases, and 14 bases lay in between. This CDR3 spans 17 amino acids. The germline V gene has CDR1 SGHRS and CDR2 YFSETQ. The CDR3 nucleotides are TGCGCCAGCAGCTTGGTGGGCGTGCAGCCCAACACCGGGGAGCTGTTTTTT. This codes for CASSLVGVQPNTGELFF.

This rearrangement joins TRBV7-8 to TRBJ1-5; tentatively, D is TRBD1 (6 bases). Per the germline V gene, CDR1 is SGHVS and CDR2 is FQNEAQ. The CDR3 has 14 residues. V lost 5 bases, J lost 1 base, and 9 bases lay in between. CDR3 region: CASSRDRSNQPQHF. CDR3 coding DNA: TGTGCCAGCAGCCGCGACAGGAGCAATCAGCCCCAGCATTTT.

The chain links TRBV12-3 or TRBV12-4 to TRBJ2-1, with D maybe TRBD1 (5 bases). The V end was cut by 5 bases, the J end by 12 bases, with 17 bases between. The CDR3 covers 13 residues. The CDR3 DNA sequence: TGTGCCAGCAGTCCTGGGGTGGGGCTTGCGCAGTTCTTC. Residues: CASSPGVGLAQFF.

The CDR3 DNA follows: TGTGCCAGCAGCCAAAACTCCCTTCCCCACGAGCAGTACTTC. This translates into CASSQNSLPHEQYF. The chain joins TRBV4-2 to TRBJ2-7; unclear D gene. CDR3 length: 14 residues. Looked up from germline, CDR1 is LGHNA and CDR2 is YNFKEQ. Trimming removed 2 bases from V and 5 bases from J, with 13 bases in between.

This clonotype was detected ten times or more. J is TRBJ1-4 and V is TRBV5-1; D possibly corresponds to TRBD1 (5 bases). The CDR3 has 14 residues. Between the trimmed V and J ends, which lost 4 bases and 8 bases, there was a span of 15 bases. Germline V gene lookup returns CDR1 SGHRS and CDR2 YFSETQ. The CDR3 DNA is TGCGCCAGCAGCGTGGGACGGAGAGGAGAAAAACTGTTTTTT. Protein product: CASSVGRRGEKLFF.

The V gene is TRBV20-1, the J gene TRBJ1-5, with a tentative D call TRBD1 (6 bases). From germline, CDR1 is DFQATT and CDR2 SNEGSKA (reference sequence). V lost 3 bases and J 2 bases, leaving 11 bases between the germline ends. This CDR3 is 14 amino acids long. CDR3 amino acids: CSASWEGGNQPQHF. For the CDR3, the DNA is TGCAGTGCTAGTTGGGAGGGGGGCAATCAGCCCCAGCATTTT.

In this sample, this clonotype turned up a few times. The J gene is TRBJ2-1, the V gene TRBV6-5, with D perhaps TRBD2 (6 bases). The CDR3 has 16 residues. Germline V gene sequence: CDR1 MNHEY, CDR2 SVGAGI. Trimming pared 2 bases from V and 0 bases from J, leaving 11 bases between. The CDR3 loop is CASSYRSGVSYNEQFF. The CDR3 DNA sequence: TGTGCCAGCAGTTACAGGTCGGGGGTCTCCTACAATGAGCAGTTCTTC.

This clonotype has only a few counts. This chain links TRBV12-3 or TRBV12-4 with TRBJ1-2, with D uncertain. V was cut by 4 bases and J by 4 bases, with 4 bases left in between. The CDR3 runs 11 residues. The CDR3: CASSSRYGYTF. For the CDR3, the DNA is TGTGCCAGCAGTTCCCGCTATGGCTACACCTTC.